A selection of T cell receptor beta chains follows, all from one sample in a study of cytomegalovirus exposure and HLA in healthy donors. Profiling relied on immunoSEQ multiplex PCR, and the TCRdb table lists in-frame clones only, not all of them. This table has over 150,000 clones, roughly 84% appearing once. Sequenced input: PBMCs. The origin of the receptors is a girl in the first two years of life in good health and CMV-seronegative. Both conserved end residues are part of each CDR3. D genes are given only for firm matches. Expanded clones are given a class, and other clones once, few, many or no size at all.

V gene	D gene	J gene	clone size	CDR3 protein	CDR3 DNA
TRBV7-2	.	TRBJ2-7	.	CASTLLPAGTYEQYF	TGTGCCAGCACCCTTTTACCTGCGGGGACCTACGAGCAGTACTTC
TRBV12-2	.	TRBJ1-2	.	CASRATPGQGVRSRAGYTF	TGTGCAAGTCGCGCCACCCCCGGACAGGGGGTTCGGAGTAGGGCTGGCTACACCTTC
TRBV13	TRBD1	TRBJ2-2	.	CASSLGDRSIGELFF	TGTGCCAGCAGCTTAGGGGACAGGTCAATCGGGGAGCTGTTTTTT
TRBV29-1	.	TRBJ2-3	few	CSARPLLSADTQYF	TGCAGCGCCCGACCACTACTCAGCGCGGATACGCAGTATTTT
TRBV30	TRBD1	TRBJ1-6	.	CAWRARLGQINSPLHF	TGTGCCTGGAGGGCGCGCCTGGGACAGATTAATTCACCCCTCCACTTT
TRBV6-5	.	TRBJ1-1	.	CASSYSKGPEAFF	TGTGCCAGCAGTTACTCGAAGGGGCCTGAAGCTTTCTTT
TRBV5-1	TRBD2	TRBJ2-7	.	CASSGLVSEQYF	TGCGCCAGCAGCGGACTAGTGAGCGAGCAGTACTTC
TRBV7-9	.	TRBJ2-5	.	CASSLDRSSRETQYF	TGTGCCAGCAGCTTAGATCGGTCTAGTCGGGAGACCCAGTACTTC
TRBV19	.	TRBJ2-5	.	CASSIRGEGPRETQYF	TGTGCCAGTAGTATTAGGGGGGAGGGCCCTCGAGAGACCCAGTACTTC
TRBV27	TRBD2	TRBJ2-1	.	CASSFRSVLAGVIDEQFF	TGTGCCAGCAGTTTCAGAAGCGTCCTAGCGGGAGTAATAGATGAGCAGTTCTTC
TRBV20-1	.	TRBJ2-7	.	CSAQTNYEQYF	TGCAGTGCTCAGACTAACTACGAGCAGTACTTC
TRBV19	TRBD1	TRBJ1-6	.	CASSIAGQGNSPLHF	TGTGCCAGTAGTATAGCCGGACAGGGAAATTCACCCCTCCACTTT
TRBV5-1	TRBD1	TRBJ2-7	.	CASSPDRGYEQYF	TGCGCCAGCAGCCCCGACAGGGGTTACGAGCAGTACTTC
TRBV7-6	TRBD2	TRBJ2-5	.	CASMASGSLFETQYF	TGTGCCAGCATGGCGAGCGGGAGTCTCTTTGAGACCCAGTACTTC
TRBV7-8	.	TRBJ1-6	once	CASSLDRALSPLHF	TGTGCCAGCAGCTTAGACAGGGCCCTTTCACCCCTCCACTTT
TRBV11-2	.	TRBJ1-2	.	CASSRTGGSAYGYTF	TGTGCCAGCAGCCGCACGGGGGGGTCAGCCTATGGCTACACCTTC